A single sample is the source of the 21 T cell receptor beta chains below, sequenced in a study of cytomegalovirus exposure and HLA in healthy donors. PCR was performed using 60 Vbeta and 13 Jbeta primers. The data were produced by immunoSEQ multiplex PCR, yet TCRdb's version contains in-frame clones alone and is incomplete. The table includes tens of thousands of clones, approximately 79% detected once. The sample comprised PBMCs. Every receptor here comes from a woman aged 40 to 50 in good health and CMV-seronegative.

This clone was observed a few times. The chain combines TRBV19 with TRBJ2-5; D is perhaps TRBD2 (7 bases). The CDR3 has 12 amino acids. CDR1 is LNHDA, CDR2 SQIVND, per germline (reference sequence). Trimming shortened V by 6 bases and J by 5 bases, and 10 bases separated the two germline ends. CDR3 in DNA: TGTGCCAGTAGCGAGGGGGGGGAGACCCAGTACTTC. It codes for CASSEGGETQYF.

This rearrangement joins TRBV2 to TRBJ1-1; 9 bases fit TRBD1. With 6 bases clipped from V and 10 bases from J, the junction kept 15 bases outside the gene matches. Per germline, CDR1 SNHLY and CDR2 FYNNEI. The CDR3 runs to 15 residues. The CDR3 loop reads CASSPGQGSTEGAFF. CDR3 bases: TGTGCCAGCAGCCCGGGACAGGGATCCACGGAGGGAGCTTTCTTT.

The chain uses TRBV12-5 and TRBJ2-7; D not resolved. Germline assignment: CDR1 LGHNT and CDR2 FRNRAP. With 7 bases removed from V and 2 bases from J, the gap between germline ends came to 6 bases. The CDR3 length is 11 residues. The CDR3 DNA reads as TGTGCTAGTGCAAATCCCTACGAGCAGTACTTC. Its protein product is CASANPYEQYF.

The V gene is TRBV9, the J gene TRBJ1-3; the D gene is possibly TRBD1 (6 bases). The CDR3 loop spans 16 amino acids. From germline, CDR1 is SGDLS and CDR2 YYNGEE. The germline V and J ends were trimmed by 3 bases and 0 bases, with 13 bases remaining between them. The CDR3 sequence: CASSDRQELSGNTIYF. DNA for the CDR3: TGTGCCAGCAGCGACCGACAGGAACTCTCTGGAAACACCATATATTTT.

The V call is TRBV29-1, the J call TRBJ2-1; TRBD2 matches at 7 bases. Per germline, CDR1 SQVTM and CDR2 ANQGSEA. There are 15 residues in the CDR3. J lost 5 bases, V lost 7 bases, and 14 bases had no gene match. The CDR3 nucleotides read TGCAGCGCCAAAGACCTTGCGGGGGACCACAATGAGCAGTTCTTC. Translation: CSAKDLAGDHNEQFF.

This chain joins TRBV4-2 and TRBJ2-5, with D possibly TRBD1 on 6 matching bases. Germline CDR1 LGHNA, CDR2 YNFKEQ. V was cut by 0 bases and J by 6 bases, with 11 bases left in between. The CDR3 has 14 amino acids. CDR3 residues: CASSQDIWGQTQYF. CDR3 DNA sequence: TGTGCCAGCAGCCAAGATATCTGGGGGCAGACCCAGTACTTC.

This clone was counted only a few times. V is TRBV7-2 and J is TRBJ2-3; 10 positions agree with TRBD2. The CDR3 contains 15 residues. V gave up 9 bases and J gave up 3 bases; unmatched junction bases: 9. The germline V gene encodes CDR1 SGHTA and CDR2 FQGNSA. CDR3 loop: CASGLLAGMTDTQYF. The CDR3, as DNA: TGTGCCAGTGGATTACTAGCGGGGATGACAGATACGCAGTATTTT.

The sample holds a few counts of this clone. The chain is built from TRBV19 and TRBJ2-2; a possible D gene is TRBD2 (7 bases). Germline CDR1 LNHDA, CDR2 SQIVND (reference sequence). CDR3 length equals 15 residues. The V end was cut by 6 bases, the J end by 4 bases, with 15 bases between. CDR3 DNA: TGTGCCAGTAGCGGGGGGCCCCGAGGCACCGGGGAGCTGTTTTTT. This encodes CASSGGPRGTGELFF.

The chain recombines TRBV9 with TRBJ2-3; 15 bases match TRBD2. Germline CDR1 is SGDLS and CDR2 is YYNGEE. Losses at the gene ends were 3 bases for V and 6 bases for J; bases not matched to a gene: 5. There are 16 residues in the CDR3. The DNA of the CDR3 is TGTGCCAGCAGCGCGGGGACTAGCGGGGGGTGGGATACGCAGTATTTT. This encodes CASSAGTSGGWDTQYF.

CDR3 sequence (DNA): TGTGCCAGTAGTACCCCCCCCGGGACAGGGCCTCAGGAGCCCCAGCATTTT. Residues: CASSTPPGTGPQEPQHF. V is TRBV19 and J is TRBJ1-5; 9 bases match TRBD1. The CDR3 totals 17 residues. V was pared by 4 bases and J by 8 bases, with 15 bases of the junction left unmatched. In germline, CDR1 is LNHDA, CDR2 SQIVND (reference sequence). The variable domain in full, with the rest retrieved from reference TRBV19 and TRBJ1-5, is DGGITQSPKYLFRKEGQNVTLSCEQNLNHDAMYWYRQDPGQGLRLIYYSQIVNDFQKGDIAEGYSVSREKKESFPLTVTSAQKNPTAFYLCASSTPPGTGPQEPQHFGDGTRLSIL.

The chain uses TRBV27 and TRBJ1-4; 7 bases align to TRBD1. This CDR3 has 14 amino acids. V lost 6 bases and J lost 8; bases outside the gene matches: 9. Germline CDR1 is MNHEY and CDR2 is SMNVEV (reference sequence). CDR3 nucleotides: TGTGCCAGCAGACAGACAGGGCATTCAGAAAAACTGTTTTTT. Residues: CASRQTGHSEKLFF.

The V gene is TRBV6-4, the J gene TRBJ2-3, with unresolved D. Germline loops: CDR1 MRHNA, CDR2 SNTAGT. The CDR3 has 16 residues. Between the trimmed V and J ends, which lost 6 bases and 4 bases, there was a span of 20 bases. The CDR3 sequence is CASRNNIPFTADTQYF. The CDR3 region has the DNA TGTGCCAGCAGGAACAACATCCCCTTTACAGCAGATACGCAGTATTTT.

The genes are TRBV6-5 and TRBJ2-1; a possible D gene is TRBD2 (6 bases). V was cut by 9 bases and J by 1 base, with 10 bases left in between. Germline V CDR1 and CDR2: MNHEY, SVGAGI. The CDR3 has 13 residues. The CDR3 DNA reads as TGTGCCAGTCTTGGGGGGTCCTACAATGAGCAGTTCTTC. As protein: CASLGGSYNEQFF.

The genes are TRBV7-3 and TRBJ2-2; maybe TRBD1 (5 bases). The length of the CDR3 is 15 residues. V gave up 5 bases and J gave up 7 bases, with 17 bases separating them. From germline, CDR1 is SGHTA and CDR2 FQGTGA. Here the CDR3 DNA reads TGTGCCAGCAGCCTCCAGGGCCGAGGTGACGGGGAGCTGTTTTTT. Its translation: CASSLQGRGDGELFF.

The chain couples TRBV5-5 to TRBJ1-6; no clear D. V was pared by 0 bases and J by 10 bases, with 20 bases between. Looked up from germline, CDR1 is SGHKS and CDR2 is YYEKEE (reference sequence). This CDR3 is built from 17 residues. The CDR3 DNA follows: TGTGCCAGCAGCTTGGCCGGGAGGCCCAAGACGGGATCACCCCTCCACTTT. Its protein is CASSLAGRPKTGSPLHF.

The J gene is TRBJ1-4, the V gene TRBV27, with TRBD1 identical over 9 bases. V was clipped by 1 base and J by 7 bases; unmatched bases: 4. This CDR3 is 15 amino acids long. Germline CDR1 MNHEY, CDR2 SMNVEV (reference sequence). The CDR3 region is CASSLYTGGGEKLFF. CDR3 sequence (DNA): TGTGCCAGCAGTTTATATACAGGGGGCGGTGAAAAACTGTTTTTT.

The rearrangement links TRBV14 to TRBJ1-1, with D perhaps matching TRBD1 (5 bases). The CDR3 consists of 13 residues. Germline values: CDR1 SGHDN, CDR2 FVKESK. V gave up 4 bases and J gave up 6 bases, with 12 bases separating them. The CDR3 protein is CASSPRQRAEAFF. Here the CDR3 DNA reads TGTGCCAGCAGCCCCCGACAGCGGGCTGAAGCTTTCTTT.

Only one count was recorded for this clone. The chain combines TRBV7-9 with TRBJ2-7; D perhaps matches TRBD1 (6 bases). The CDR3 contains 15 residues. With 1 base removed from V and 7 bases from J, the gap between germline ends came to 17 bases. Germline V gene lookup returns CDR1 SEHNR and CDR2 FQNEAQ (reference sequence). The CDR3 nucleotides are TGTGCCAGCAGCTTAGAGGGGACACTTTCTGGGGAGCAGTACTTC. Translated, it gives CASSLEGTLSGEQYF.

V is TRBV7-7 and J is TRBJ2-1; TRBD1 agrees at 7 bases. With 2 bases clipped from V and 7 bases from J, the junction kept 11 bases outside the gene matches. CDR1 and CDR2 (germline): SSHAT, FNYEAQ (reference sequence). The CDR3 length is 16 residues. DNA of the CDR3: TGTGCCAGCAGCTTAAGGGGCAGGGGGTCGGGGAATGAGCAGTTCTTC. Encoded protein: CASSLRGRGSGNEQFF.

This clone was detected a few times. V usage is TRBV7-2 and J usage is TRBJ2-7, with D perhaps TRBD2 (5 bases). Germline assignment: CDR1 SGHTA and CDR2 FQGNSA. The CDR3 extends over 14 amino acids. Trimming took 9 bases from V and 3 from J, leaving 18 bases between them. The chain's CDR3 is CASSPPGMGYEQYF. The CDR3 nucleotides read TGTGCCAGTTCACCACCGGGGATGGGCTACGAGCAGTACTTC.

The rearrangement links TRBV19 to TRBJ1-3; 7 bases are a match to TRBD1. CDR3 length equals 15 residues. From germline, CDR1 is LNHDA and CDR2 SQIVND (reference sequence). V was clipped by 5 bases and J by 4 bases; unmatched bases: 8. The CDR3 region is CASSLVRGRGNTIYF. CDR3 coding DNA: TGTGCCAGTAGTCTTGTGAGGGGGCGAGGAAACACCATATATTTT.